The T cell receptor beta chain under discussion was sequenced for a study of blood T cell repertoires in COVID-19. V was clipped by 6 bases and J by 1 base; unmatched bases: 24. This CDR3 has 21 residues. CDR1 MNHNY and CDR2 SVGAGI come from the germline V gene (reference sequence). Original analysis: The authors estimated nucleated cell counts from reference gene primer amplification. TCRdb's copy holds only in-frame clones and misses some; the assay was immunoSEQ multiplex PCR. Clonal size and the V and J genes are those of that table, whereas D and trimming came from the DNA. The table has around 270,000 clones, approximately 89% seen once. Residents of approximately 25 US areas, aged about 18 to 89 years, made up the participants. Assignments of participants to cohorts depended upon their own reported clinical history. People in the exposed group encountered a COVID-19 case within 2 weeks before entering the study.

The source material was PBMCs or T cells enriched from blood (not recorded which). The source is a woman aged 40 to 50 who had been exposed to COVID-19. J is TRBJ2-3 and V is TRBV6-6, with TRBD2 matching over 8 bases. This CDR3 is CASSPEVVSSGRTRGTDTQYF. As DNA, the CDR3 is TGTGCCAGCAGCCCGGAAGTGGTATCCAGCGGGAGAACCAGGGGCACAGATACGCAGTATTTT.